This entry is about one T cell receptor beta chain. Its antigen is still unknown. Trimming cost V 5 bases and J 1 base, with 11 bases left between them. Germline V gene lookup returns CDR1 GTSNPN and CDR2 SVGIG (reference sequence). The CDR3 has 13 amino acids. This sample stems from a study of cytomegalovirus exposure and HLA in healthy donors. Study-level information: Approximately 85 million unique TCRs from HLA-typed donors were held in an early data release. Among the approximately 380 donors who were genotyped, around 77% fell in the genetic ancestry cluster that is associated with self-reported Caucasian donors.

The study, taken as a whole, reports: A highly shared variant cluster was judged a likely technical artifact. In vitro work confirmed that a few CMV-associated chains recognize CMV antigens.

This PCR relied on a set of 60 Vbeta primers and 13 Jbeta primers. The assay was immunoSEQ multiplex PCR, and TCRdb's table has in-frame clones only and misses some. The repertoire holds some 92,000 clones, with roughly three quarters as singletons. This sequence joins TRBV30 and TRBJ1-1; D is unresolved. The source of this sequence is a man aged 25 to 40 in good health and CMV-seronegative. The sample consisted of PBMCs. The CDR3: CAWGLAANTEAFF. CDR3 DNA: TGTGCCTGGGGACTGGCGGCGAACACTGAAGCTTTCTTT.